Below are 18 T cell receptor beta chains sequenced from a single sample in a study of blood T cells in healthy people across ages. Alongside a J-beta primer mix, a sample-barcoded 5' primer served in a second PCR lasting roughly 6 to 11 cycles. TCRdb used MiXCR to reprocess the 5' RACE reads, holding one entry per CDR3 protein. Counted here are around 790,000 distinct CDR3 sequences, under 45% occurring once; the ten biggest clones make up roughly 18%. Material for sequencing was blood. These receptor sequences come from a man between 60 and 75 years old in good health.

There are a few counts of this clonotype. V is TRBV7-2 and J is TRBJ2-3, with 11 bases matching TRBD2. J lost 1 base, V lost 5 bases, and 5 bases had no gene match. Germline values: CDR1 SGHTA, CDR2 FQGNSA. The CDR3 has 16 amino acids. CDR3 protein: CASSETLAGGTDTQYF. CDR3 nucleotide sequence: TGTGCCAGCAGCGAAACACTAGCGGGGGGCACAGATACGCAGTATTTT.

This clonotype has just a few counts. The chain carries TRBV6-1 and TRBJ2-5, with 7 nucleotides matching TRBD2. With V trimmed by 3 bases and J by 5 bases, 6 bases remained unmatched. The CDR3 is 14 residues long. Germline CDR1 reads MNHNS; CDR2 reads SASEGT. The CDR3 loop is CASSDHGTTETQYF. The CDR3 coding sequence is TGTGCCAGCAGTGACCACGGGACTACCGAGACCCAGTACTTC.

The V and J genes are TRBV3-1 and TRBJ1-2, with D unclear. The CDR3 consists of 19 residues. Deletions cut 4 bases from V and 2 bases from J, with 26 bases between. The V gene's germline CDR1 is LGHDT and CDR2 YNNKEL (reference sequence). CDR3 sequence (DNA): TGTGCCAGCAGCCCGGAGGAAAAATCTGTGGAGACCCAGAACTATGGCTACACCTTC. Translation gives CASSPEEKSVETQNYGYTF.

The gene calls are TRBV3-1 and TRBJ2-3; TRBD2 matches 8 bases. V shed 0 bases, J shed 4 bases, and the junction held 3 bases outside the gene matches. Per the germline V gene, CDR1 is LGHDT and CDR2 is YNNKEL (reference sequence). The CDR3 is 15 residues long. CDR3 residues: CASSQDPGGSDTQYF. CDR3 DNA: TGTGCCAGCAGCCAAGACCCGGGGGGGTCAGATACGCAGTATTTT.

There are a few counts of this clonotype. A much larger clone sits a single nucleotide away, making a read error possible. J is TRBJ2-2 and V is TRBV29-1, with D possibly matching TRBD2 (5 bases). The V and J ends lost 3 bases and 8 bases respectively, with 19 bases between them. This CDR3 is built from 15 residues. Looked up from germline, CDR1 is SQVTM and CDR2 is ANQGSEA. In DNA form, the CDR3 reads TGCAGCGTTGATATAGGACGAGCCCGGGGAGGGGAGCTGTTTTTT. Translation gives CSVDIGRARGGELFF.

This clonotype was counted only a few times. The chain employs TRBV6-1 and TRBJ2-5; 7 bases match TRBD2. Looked up from germline, CDR1 is MNHNS and CDR2 is SASEGT. J was trimmed by 5 bases and V by 10 bases; bases with no gene match: 10. There are 13 residues in the CDR3. This CDR3 is CATHRGGKETQYF. The CDR3, as DNA: TGTGCCACTCACCGCGGGGGAAAGGAGACCCAGTACTTC.

The V call is TRBV11-2, the J call TRBJ2-5; perhaps TRBD2 as D (6 bases). Matching the DNA end better, TRBJ2-7 makes the J call doubtful. The CDR3 covers 16 residues. Germline CDR1 reads SGHAT; CDR2 reads FQNNGV. The CDR3 sequence: CASSPGVAAGNYEQYF. CDR3 sequence (DNA): TGTGCCAGCAGCCCCGGGGTGGCTGCGGGGAACTACGAGCAGTACTTC.

This clonotype appeared many times. The junction departs from the called germline gene at one end, perhaps through a read error. V usage is TRBV7-7 and J usage is TRBJ2-3, with 7 bases that match TRBD2. Germline values: CDR1 SSHAT, CDR2 FNYEAQ (reference sequence). The CDR3 is 15 residues long. The CDR3 protein is CASTKTSLSTDTQYF. As DNA, the CDR3 is TGTGCTAGCACCAAGACTAGCCTAAGCACAGATACGCAGTATTTT.

The chain is built from TRBV15 and TRBJ2-5; no reliable D call. Trimming took 0 bases from V and 4 from J, leaving 9 bases between them. The length of the CDR3 is 14 residues. In germline, CDR1 is LNHNV, CDR2 YYDKDF (reference sequence). In nucleotides, the CDR3 is TGTGCCACCAGCAGAGATCAGGTTCCAGAGACCCAGTACTTC. It codes for CATSRDQVPETQYF.

The table lists this clonotype with a few counts. This rearrangement joins TRBV27 to TRBJ1-5; TRBD1 aligns across 10 bases. V was clipped by 6 bases and J by 6 bases; unmatched bases: 5. Germline CDR1 is MNHEY and CDR2 is SMNVEV (reference sequence). The CDR3 is 14 residues long. The CDR3, as DNA: TGTGCCAGCAGACCGGGACAGGGGACTCAGCCCCAGCATTTT. Its translation is CASRPGQGTQPQHF.

The rearrangement links TRBV5-1 to TRBJ1-1, with D maybe TRBD1 (6 bases). Germline CDR1 SGHRS, CDR2 YFSETQ. V lost 4 bases and J lost 4, with 20 bases in between. The CDR3 spans 16 residues. As DNA, the CDR3 is TGCGCCAGCAGCGTAATAAAGACAGGCGGCTCCACTGAAGCTTTCTTT. Protein: CASSVIKTGGSTEAFF.

The rearrangement links TRBV12-3 or TRBV12-4 to TRBJ2-7; a possible D gene is TRBD2 (6 bases). This CDR3 contains 13 residues. Trimming removed 6 bases from V and 5 bases from J, with 14 bases in between. CDR3 sequence reads: CASRKTSLHEQYF. The DNA of the CDR3 is TGTGCCAGCAGGAAGACTAGTCTGCACGAGCAGTACTTC.

The chain joins TRBV15 to TRBJ2-5, with a tentative D call TRBD1 (5 bases). V gave up 8 bases and J gave up 4 bases, with 14 bases separating them. This CDR3 region has 13 residues. Germline V CDR1 and CDR2: LNHNV, YYDKDF (reference sequence). Here the CDR3 DNA reads TGTGCCACCGGATTGGGGCTACGAGAGACCCAGTACTTC. This codes for CATGLGLRETQYF.

This clonotype turned up a few times. The chain combines TRBV3-1 with TRBJ1-2, with 7 nucleotides matching TRBD1. After removal of 2 bases from V and 4 bases from J, the junction contained 13 bases not matched to a gene. Looked up from germline, CDR1 is LGHDT and CDR2 is YNNKEL (reference sequence). CDR3 size: 17 residues. The CDR3 is CASSQKKKGDRFYGYTF. As DNA, the CDR3 is TGTGCCAGCAGCCAAAAAAAAAAAGGGGACAGATTCTATGGCTACACCTTC.

The chain uses TRBV20-1 and TRBJ2-2; D gene unclear. The V and J ends lost 7 bases and 3 bases respectively, with 9 bases between them. The length of the CDR3 is 12 residues. Germline V lookup: CDR1 DFQATT, CDR2 SNEGSKA (reference sequence). CDR3 in amino acids: CSVHRDTGELFF. The CDR3 DNA is TGCAGTGTTCATCGGGACACCGGGGAGCTGTTTTTT.

The gene calls are TRBV10-3 and TRBJ1-4; 9 positions match TRBD1. Losses at the gene ends were 3 bases for V and 5 bases for J; bases not matched to a gene: 19. The CDR3 sequence is 20 residues long. The V gene's germline CDR1 is ENHRY and CDR2 SYGVKD. The CDR3 sequence is CAISERRDNSAGTGNEKLFF. In DNA, the CDR3 is TGTGCCATCAGTGAAAGGAGGGATAATTCTGCCGGGACAGGGAATGAAAAACTGTTTTTT.

The chain has TRBV7-9 and TRBJ2-5; 10 nucleotides match TRBD2. Germline V gene lookup returns CDR1 SEHNR and CDR2 FQNEAQ (reference sequence). Trimming took 3 bases from V and 0 from J; bases not matched to a gene: 10. This CDR3 is 18 amino acids long. The CDR3 region has the DNA TGTGCCAGCAGCTTTGGTTGGGCTAGCGGGGGCTACCAAGAGACCCAGTACTTC. Translation: CASSFGWASGGYQETQYF.

The chain is built from TRBV20-1 and TRBJ2-3; tentative D call: TRBD2 (6 bases). The CDR3 runs to 17 residues. The germline V gene encodes CDR1 DFQATT and CDR2 SNEGSKA (reference sequence). The V end was cut by 1 base, the J end by 0 bases, with 17 bases between. CDR3 sequence (DNA): TGCAGTGCTAGAGCGGGGACTCGAATTCTTAGCACAGATACGCAGTATTTT. Its translation is CSARAGTRILSTDTQYF.